These 3 T cell receptor beta chains came from one sample sequenced in a study of human T cells and chemical hapten exposure. Each CDR3 protein gets one entry after TCRdb re-called the RACE reads with MiXCR. Of 80,000 to 100,000 distinct CDR3 sequences in the sample, roughly 11% were seen once. Stated time point: patch test 3, about 24 weeks after DPC sensitization. As for treatment: therapeutic diphenylcyclopropenone sensitization with weekly scalp DPC. Source: whole blood, taken in connection with sensitization to the hapten diphenylcyclopropenone (DPC). The receptor source for this set is a woman in her 30s with alopecia areata. Some clones in this sample may be carry-over from other donors' samples.

There are a few counts of this clonotype. This chain links TRBV9 with TRBJ2-5, with 7 bases lining up with TRBD2. The CDR3 extends over 16 amino acids. Germline-derived CDR1 and CDR2 are SGDLS and YYNGEE. J was trimmed by 9 bases and V by 2 bases; bases with no gene match: 16. The CDR3 is CASSVRGLAASEAQYF. The CDR3 nucleotides read TGTGCCAGCAGCGTTAGAGGTCTAGCGGCCTCTGAGGCCCAGTACTTC.

V usage is TRBV10-3 and J usage is TRBJ1-6, with 7 nucleotides matching TRBD1. Germline CDR1 is ENHRY and CDR2 is SYGVKD. With V trimmed by 6 bases and J by 6 bases, 5 bases remained unmatched. The CDR3 has 14 amino acids. CDR3 sequence (DNA): TGTGCCATCAGGGGGACAGCCCTTAATTCACCCCTCCACTTT. Translating it yields CAIRGTALNSPLHF.

This clonotype has a count of ten or more. The chain joins TRBV18 to TRBJ1-5, with D uncertain. Germline-derived CDR1 and CDR2 are KGHSH and LQKENI. CDR3 length: 15 residues. V dropped 3 bases and J dropped 6 bases, with 15 bases sitting between them. CDR3 bases: TGTGCCAGCTCACCGAGTTACACCGGCGGTCAGCCCCAGCATTTT. Translating it yields CASSPSYTGGQPQHF.